This TCR beta chain originates from a study of blood T cell repertoires in COVID-19. Profiled with immunoSEQ multiplex PCR; TCRdb holds only in-frame clones, not every one. The sample yields 60,000 to 70,000 clones, just over 85% seen once. The CDR3 is 14 amino acids. Germline CDR1 and CDR2: GTSNPN and SVGIG (reference sequence). With 0 bases removed from V and 10 bases from J, the gap between germline ends came to 13 bases. The V and J genes are TRBV30 and TRBJ1-6; D not resolved. This sequence was found in an older woman with acute or convalescent COVID-19. Sequencing was performed on peripheral blood. CDR3 protein: CAWSVQSYASPLHF. The CDR3 bases are TGTGCCTGGAGTGTACAGAGTTATGCCTCACCCCTCCACTTT.